A single sample gave rise to the 25 T cell receptor beta chains below, sequenced in a study of cytomegalovirus exposure and HLA in healthy donors. The PCR ran on 60 Vbeta and 13 Jbeta primers. Measured with immunoSEQ multiplex PCR; TCRdb has only the in-frame clones, and not every one. Of 150,000 to 200,000 clones detected, 75% to 85% appear once; the ten largest clones hold under 1%. The specimen was PBMCs. The receptor source for this set is a girl under 10 years old in good health and CMV-seropositive.

The chain is built from TRBV10-3 and TRBJ1-1, with a possible D match to TRBD1 (6 bases). The CDR3 is 13 amino acids. Trimming cost V 8 bases and J 0 bases, with 10 bases left between them. Germline V gene data show CDR1 as ENHRY and CDR2 as SYGVKD. CDR3 coding DNA: TGTGCCATCGGGGGACAATTGAACACTGAAGCTTTCTTT. Translation gives CAIGGQLNTEAFF.

The rearrangement joins TRBV1 to TRBJ2-1; whether TRBD2, the table's D call, matches the DNA was not checked. TRBV1 is noted as a pseudogene. The length of the CDR3 is 14 residues. CDR3 residues: CTSSRRFLGNEQFF. The DNA of the CDR3 is TGCACCAGCAGCCGGAGGTTTCTCGGGAATGAGCAGTTCTTC.

The count of this clone is one. V is TRBV6-5 and J is TRBJ1-1, with D possibly TRBD1 on 5 matching bases. From germline, CDR1 is MNHEY and CDR2 SVGAGI. The CDR3 runs to 13 residues. Trimming stripped 10 bases from V and 4 bases from J, with 16 bases between. The CDR3 spells CATRGGAITEAFF. CDR3 DNA: TGTGCCACTAGGGGAGGGGCCATCACTGAAGCTTTCTTT.

V is TRBV28 and J is TRBJ1-1; D is ambiguous. V lost 5 bases and J 12 bases, leaving 13 bases between the germline ends. Germline assignment: CDR1 MDHEN and CDR2 SYDVKM. The CDR3 runs to 11 residues. CDR3 sequence reads: CASSLRGASFF. CDR3 in DNA: TGTGCCAGCAGTCTTCGGGGTGCATCTTTCTTT.

A remark on this clone: The junction and the germline gene differ at one end; a read error may be behind it. The chain is built from TRBV28 and TRBJ2-7, with D tentatively TRBD1 (5 bases). The CDR3 loop spans 12 amino acids. CDR1 and CDR2 from the germline V gene are MDHEN and SYDVKM. The CDR3 bases are TGTGCCAGCAGCCAAGCGACAGACCCGCTACCTTTC. Protein: CASSQATDPLPF.

The J gene is TRBJ1-1, the V gene TRBV5-6; weak D call: TRBD1 (5 bases). Germline lookup yields CDR1 SGHDT and CDR2 YYEEEE. With 4 bases removed from V and 4 bases from J, the gap between germline ends came to 11 bases. This CDR3 has 13 amino acids. The CDR3 nucleotides are TGTGCCAGCAGCCACTCAAGGGGCACTGAAGCTTTCTTT. Translating gives CASSHSRGTEAFF.

The rearrangement joins TRBV28 to TRBJ2-1, with 12 bases that match TRBD2. Germline-derived CDR1 and CDR2 are MDHEN and SYDVKM. V shed 6 bases and J 5 bases; nucleotides not matched to a gene: 8. The CDR3 sequence is 16 residues long. The CDR3 sequence is CASRWTSGMRNNEQFF. CDR3 in DNA: TGTGCCAGCAGGTGGACTAGCGGGATGAGGAACAATGAGCAGTTCTTC. The full variable domain, rest sourced from reference TRBV28 and TRBJ2-1, is DVKVTQSSRYLVKRTGEKVFLECVQDMDHENMFWYRQDPGLGLRLIYFSYDVKMKEKGDIPEGYSVSREKKERFSLILESASTNQTSMYLCASRWTSGMRNNEQFFGPGTRLTVL.

The genes are TRBV13 and TRBJ2-3; D may be TRBD1 (6 bases). Germline V gene sequence: CDR1 PRHDT, CDR2 FYEKMQ (reference sequence). This CDR3 spans 13 amino acids. V dropped 1 base and J dropped 6 bases, with 8 bases sitting between them. The CDR3: CASSLDREDTQYF. The CDR3 DNA reads as TGTGCCAGCAGCTTAGACAGGGAGGATACGCAGTATTTT.

The table lists this clone with a count of one. This sequence joins TRBV28 and TRBJ1-1; 10 positions match TRBD1. The CDR3 loop spans 16 amino acids. Germline values: CDR1 MDHEN, CDR2 SYDVKM. V shed 3 bases and J 1 base; nucleotides not matched to a gene: 5. The DNA for the CDR3 is TGTGCCAGCAGTTTGGGACAGGGGAGAGGGAACACTGAAGCTTTCTTT. Translation: CASSLGQGRGNTEAFF.

The rearrangement links TRBV28 to TRBJ1-4, with D perhaps matching TRBD1 (5 bases). V was cut by 8 bases and J by 1 base, with 14 bases left in between. The germline CDR1 and CDR2 sequences are MDHEN and SYDVKM. The CDR3 length is 15 residues. This CDR3 is CASAYAGLTNEKLFF. The CDR3, as DNA: TGTGCCAGCGCGTACGCGGGACTAACTAATGAAAAACTGTTTTTT.

This chain uses TRBV6-1 with TRBJ2-6; 8 positions agree with TRBD2. In germline, CDR1 is MNHNS, CDR2 SASEGT. The length of the CDR3 is 15 residues. The trim removed 3 bases at V and 2 bases at J, leaving 0 bases unmatched. CDR3 nucleotide sequence: TGTGCCAGCAGTGAGGGACTAGCTGGGGCCAACGTCCTGACTTTC. Translating gives CASSEGLAGANVLTF.

V is TRBV5-1 and J is TRBJ2-2, with D unclear. CDR1 and CDR2 (germline): SGHRS, YFSETQ. The CDR3 is 12 residues long. V was pared by 5 bases and J by 5 bases, with 7 bases between. The CDR3 sequence is CASRGLTGELFF. For the CDR3, the DNA is TGCGCCAGCAGGGGCTTAACCGGGGAGCTGTTTTTT.

The rearrangement links TRBV5-1 to TRBJ1-1; no clear D. V lost 0 bases to trimming and J lost 4 bases, with 7 bases between them. Germline CDR1 is SGHRS and CDR2 is YFSETQ. This CDR3 has 13 residues. The CDR3 sequence: CASSLEQSTEAFF. The CDR3 nucleotides read TGCGCCAGCAGCTTGGAGCAAAGCACTGAAGCTTTCTTT.

The gene calls are TRBV5-6 and TRBJ1-1, with 10 bases lining up with TRBD1. The germline V gene encodes CDR1 SGHDT and CDR2 YYEEEE. The CDR3 runs to 15 residues. Germline trimming cut 2 bases from V and 6 bases from J; bases unmatched to any gene: 7. CDR3 residues: CASSFRDRGIAEAFF. DNA of the CDR3: TGTGCCAGCAGCTTCCGGGACAGGGGAATCGCTGAAGCTTTCTTT. Full variable domain (missing parts from reference TRBV5-6 and TRBJ1-1): DAGVTQSPTHLIKTRGQQVTLRCSPKSGHDTVSWYQQALGQGPQFIFQYYEEEERQRGNFPDRFSGHQFPNYSSELNVNALLLGDSALYLCASSFRDRGIAEAFFGQGTRLTVV.

V is TRBV30 and J is TRBJ2-7, with D tentatively TRBD2 (6 bases). V was trimmed by 3 bases and J by 2 bases, leaving 11 bases between them. The CDR3 covers 13 residues. Per the germline V gene, CDR1 is GTSNPN and CDR2 is SVGIG (reference sequence). The CDR3: CAWRGTGPYEQYF. DNA for the CDR3: TGTGCCTGGAGGGGGACTGGACCCTACGAGCAGTACTTC.

This clone was counted only a few times. The chain has TRBV10-1 and TRBJ1-3, with 10 bases identical to TRBD1. There are 17 residues in the CDR3. V gave up 6 bases and J gave up 4 bases; unmatched junction bases: 12. CDR1 and CDR2 from the germline V gene are WNHNN and SYGVQD (reference sequence). The CDR3 loop is CASRPTGTGEEGNTIYF. In DNA, the CDR3 is TGCGCCAGCAGACCAACCGGGACAGGGGAGGAAGGAAACACCATATATTTT.

Only a few counts were recorded for this clone. The gene calls are TRBV5-1 and TRBJ2-1; D might be TRBD2 (5 bases). CDR1 is SGHRS and CDR2 is YFSETQ in the germline V gene. This CDR3 is 14 amino acids long. Trimming stripped 3 bases from V and 8 bases from J, with 15 bases between. The DNA of the CDR3 is TGCGCCAGCAGCTCCCCAGGACTTCTCCATGAGCAGTTCTTC. Protein: CASSSPGLLHEQFF.

The chain recombines TRBV28 with TRBJ1-4, with 8 nucleotides matching TRBD1. From germline, CDR1 is MDHEN and CDR2 SYDVKM. The ends lost 4 bases at V and 2 bases at J; junction bases unmatched: 3. This CDR3 is built from 15 residues. CDR3 nucleotides: TGTGCCAGCAGTTCCTACAGGGGGACTAATGAAAAACTGTTTTTT. This gives the protein CASSSYRGTNEKLFF.

The chain carries TRBV27 and TRBJ2-6; D is unclear. The germline gives CDR1 MNHEY, CDR2 SMNVEV (reference sequence). The V gene lost 7 bases and the J gene lost 1 base, with 8 bases spanning the gap. The CDR3 has 14 amino acids. CDR3: CASTFRSGANVLTF. For the CDR3, the DNA is TGTGCCAGCACTTTTAGATCTGGGGCCAACGTCCTGACTTTC.

Only one count was recorded for this clone. The chain couples TRBV30 to TRBJ2-5; 13 bases map to TRBD2. In germline, CDR1 is GTSNPN, CDR2 SVGIG (reference sequence). V lost 0 bases to trimming and J lost 7 bases; unmatched junction nucleotides: 2. This CDR3 is built from 14 residues. Written as DNA, the CDR3 is TGTGCCTGGAGTGTACTAGCGGGAGGGGGGACCCAGTACTTC. This sequence encodes CAWSVLAGGGTQYF.

The gene calls are TRBV5-1 and TRBJ2-5; D gene unclear. From germline, CDR1 is SGHRS and CDR2 YFSETQ. With 4 bases removed from V and 2 bases from J, the gap between germline ends came to 18 bases. This CDR3 is built from 16 residues. As DNA, the CDR3 is TGCGCCAGCAGCCTGAAGCCGAGGCAGAGGCAAGAGACCCAGTACTTC. Its protein is CASSLKPRQRQETQYF.

The chain recombines TRBV14 with TRBJ1-1; possibly TRBD1 for D (6 bases). V was shortened by 4 bases and J by 5 bases, with 11 bases between the two germline ends. Germline V gene data show CDR1 as SGHDN and CDR2 as FVKESK. CDR3 length: 13 amino acids. The CDR3 DNA is TGTGCCAGCAGCCCGACCAGGGGAACTGAAGCTTTCTTT. It is translated as CASSPTRGTEAFF.

The V gene is TRBV7-8, the J gene TRBJ2-1, with D perhaps TRBD1 (6 bases). V was trimmed by 8 bases and J by 5 bases, leaving 19 bases between them. The germline V gene has CDR1 SGHVS and CDR2 FQNEAQ. CDR3 length equals 15 residues. The CDR3 DNA sequence: TGTGCCAGCCAACCGACAGGAGGACTGAACAATGAGCAGTTCTTC. Protein: CASQPTGGLNNEQFF.

On this clone: At one boundary the junction diverges from the germline segment, which might be a read error. V usage is TRBV28 and J usage is TRBJ2-3, with 8 bases lining up with TRBD1. The CDR3 has 12 amino acids. Germline lookup yields CDR1 MDHEN and CDR2 SYDVKM. CDR3 sequence reads: CASSIRTGFPSF. DNA of the CDR3: TGTGCCAGCAGTATTAGGACAGGGTTTCCTTCCTTT.

This clone was detected only once. The genes are TRBV2 and TRBJ1-5; 8 bases align to TRBD1. In germline, CDR1 is SNHLY, CDR2 FYNNEI. V trimming: 5 bases; J trimming: 7 bases; junction bases outside the gene matches: 7. The CDR3 has 14 amino acids. As DNA, the CDR3 is TGTGCCAGCAGTCGGCAGGGGGCGTACCAGCCCCAGCATTTT. It codes for CASSRQGAYQPQHF.